This T cell receptor beta chain was retrieved from a study of shared clonotypes between healthy human individuals. TCRdb keeps only in-frame clones here, not all; method: immunoSEQ multiplex PCR. The sample carries 2 million to 2.5 million clones, around 92% recorded once. Trimming removed 3 bases from V and 3 bases from J; junction bases left unmatched: 5. CDR1 and CDR2 from the germline V gene are SGHTA and FQGTGA. There are 16 residues in the CDR3. Input material: naive CD4+ T cells from PBMCs. Subset noted: CD45RA+ positively selected. The chain links TRBV7-3 to TRBJ2-1; TRBD2 agrees at 10 bases. The source of this sequence is a man younger than 30 in good health. Some clones in this sample may be carry-over from other donors' samples. The CDR3 bases are TGTGCCAGCAGCTTGCTAGCGGGAGCATTCTACAATGAGCAGTTCTTC. Its translation: CASSLLAGAFYNEQFF.